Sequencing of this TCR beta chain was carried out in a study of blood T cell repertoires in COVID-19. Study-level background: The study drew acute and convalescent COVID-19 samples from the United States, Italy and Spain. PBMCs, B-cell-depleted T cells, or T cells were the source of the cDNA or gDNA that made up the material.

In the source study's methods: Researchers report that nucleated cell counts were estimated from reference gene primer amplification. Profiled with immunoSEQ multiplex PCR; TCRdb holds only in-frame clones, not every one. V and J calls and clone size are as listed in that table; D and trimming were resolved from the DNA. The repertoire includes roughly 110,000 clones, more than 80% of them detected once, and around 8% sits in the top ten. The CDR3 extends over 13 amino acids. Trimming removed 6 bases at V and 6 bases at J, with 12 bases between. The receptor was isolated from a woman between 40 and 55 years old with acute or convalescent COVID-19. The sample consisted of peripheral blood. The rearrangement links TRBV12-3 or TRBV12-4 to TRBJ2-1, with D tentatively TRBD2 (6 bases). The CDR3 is CASRRRAGNEQFF. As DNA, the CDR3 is TGTGCCAGCAGAAGGAGAGCGGGCAATGAGCAGTTCTTC.